This T cell receptor beta chain derives from a study of beta chain features in type 1 diabetes (dated 2018 in TCRdb). Study-wide context: No differences in mean age, gender distribution, total cell number or subset yield were found between patients and healthy donors. Regulatory and stem cell-like memory subsets were isolated from only 8 patients and about 8 healthy donors, whereas naive and central memory subsets came from all 30 or so donors. In the study, recently diagnosed type 1 diabetes patients and matched healthy donors were compared on the TCRB repertoires of their sorted circulating CD4+ T cell subsets. A total of around 110,000,000 sorted cells were examined across all samples, and RNA yield correlated strongly with the number of cells per subset.

Study-wide findings and limitations: Type 1 diabetes patients showed a moderate but significant shortening of TCRB CDR3 length in all four CD4+ subsets. Because small numbers of individuals were included in the HLA sub-analyses, any influence of HLA type on TCRB rearrangement was left unresolved. Sequencing cDNA rather than genomic DNA could over-represent highly expressing activated cells, although activation and CD3 levels did not differ between groups. Patients with type 1 diabetes made fewer insertions and deleted more nucleotides at VDJ recombination sites, implying thymic rearrangement abnormalities. PCR might favor shorter templates, but patient and control samples were amplified and corrected together, so any skew would affect both groups equally. Naive, central memory and regulatory TCRB repertoires appeared to be more alike among patients than among healthy donors.

This clone occurred a few times. Its binding antigen is unknown. The input lacks base qualities; no much larger clone sits a single base away. CDR1 SGHVS and CDR2 FQNEAQ are derived from the germline V gene. V gives up 5 bases and J gives up 2 bases, and the segment between their germline ends measures 20 bases. The CDR3, from cysteine to phenylalanine, totals 17 residues. Only CDR3 DNA remains: 51 bases, in frame from the first base. From each donor, a single peripheral blood sample of about 110 mL on average was drawn into heparinised tubes. A BD FACSAria II was used to sort naive, central memory, regulatory and stem cell-like memory CD4+ T cells with a panel that included CD45RO, CCR7, CD25, CD127, CD95 and CD27. All sorted populations exceeded 95% purity. PBMCs were separated immediately by Lymphoprep density gradient centrifugation and were stained directly, without being cultured. To minimize batch effects, samples were stained and sorted in pairs, one healthy donor with one patient per experiment.

The entire isolated RNA was reverse transcribed using the High Capacity cDNA Reverse Transcription Kit, and thus expressed TCRB transcripts were sequenced. Deep immunoSEQ sequencing was applied to naive, central memory and regulatory T cell samples, giving an average of roughly 3.5 million total reads per sample. After sorted cells were lysed in RLT buffer, RNA was extracted with DNase-treated RNeasy Micro or Mini kits, with the choice depending on cell number. To prevent cross-contamination, each cell subset was processed individually, whereas patient and healthy donor samples were processed jointly. The immunoSEQ multiplex PCR was used to amplify TCRB sequences from cDNA, generating 87-bp fragments that spanned the CDR3 region. The amplicons were sequenced using the Illumina HiSeq platform. From the authors' description of their analysis: Synthetic template baselines were used to correct PCR bias computationally, reads within Hamming distance 2 were collapsed, and singletons that could not be merged were discarded. Reads were aligned against IMGT to assign V, D and J genes, CDR3 length and insertions or deletions at six rearrangement sites. Within each subset, clonotype counts were normalized to sorted cell number, after which true diversity and Gini coefficients were computed with the tcR R package. Repertoire sharing was quantified using the overlap coefficient calculated on TCRB nucleotide sequences. As a proxy for the pre-selection repertoire, out-of-frame TCRB sequences from naive cells were analyzed. The table was pulled from immuneACCESS by TCRdb, which kept in-frame rearrangements only. Such tables lose some clones; where checked, under half of the loss comes from unresolved V genes, and the rest has no known cause. The D gene and trimming were derived from the DNA, and the V and J assignments and clone size from that table. This sample has 970,000 or so clones in its table, and under 20% of those were observed once. 0.023% of the sample is held by the ten biggest clonotypes.

The origin of this receptor is a woman under 30 in good health. Sequenced: naive CD4+ T cells from blood. In the paper's terms, the cell subset or site label means: true naive CD4+ T cells. The chain is encoded by TRBV7-8 joined to TRBJ2-3; the D gene is tentatively TRBD1 or TRBD2, each matching 5 bases. The CDR3 reads as follows: CASSPYFVGTDTDTQYF. Here is the DNA: TGTGCCAGCAGCCCCTACTTCGTCGGGACGGACACAGATACGCAGTATTTT.